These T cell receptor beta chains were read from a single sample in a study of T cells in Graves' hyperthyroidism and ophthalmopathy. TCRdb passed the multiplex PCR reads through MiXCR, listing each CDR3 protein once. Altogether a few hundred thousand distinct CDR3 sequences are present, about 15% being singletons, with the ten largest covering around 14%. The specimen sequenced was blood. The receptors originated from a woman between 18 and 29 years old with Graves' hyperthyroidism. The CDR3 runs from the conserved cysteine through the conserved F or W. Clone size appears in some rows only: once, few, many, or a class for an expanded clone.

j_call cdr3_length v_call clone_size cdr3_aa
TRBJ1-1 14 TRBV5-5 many CASSLEQGGTEAFF
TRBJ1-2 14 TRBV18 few CASSPPRAAYGYTF
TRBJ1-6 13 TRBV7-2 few CASSATGGPPLHF
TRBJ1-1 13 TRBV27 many CASSAGVNTEAFF
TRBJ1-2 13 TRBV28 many CASSKQGANGYTF
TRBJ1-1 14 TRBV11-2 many CASSFTTANTEAFF
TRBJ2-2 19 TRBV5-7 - CASSQEGPQGLESRGELFF
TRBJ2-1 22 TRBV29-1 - CSVYQSAPGLAGGRSSYNEQFF
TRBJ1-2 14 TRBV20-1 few CSAEGRKSVYGYTF
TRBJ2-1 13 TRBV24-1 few CAARGGADNEQFF
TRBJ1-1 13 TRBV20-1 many CSAETGFNTEAFF
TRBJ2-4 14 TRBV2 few CASSSLVAKNIQYF
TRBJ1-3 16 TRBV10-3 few CAISESWLFSGNTIYF
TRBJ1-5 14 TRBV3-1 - CASSHAREGQPQHF
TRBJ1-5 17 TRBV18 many CASSPVSGQYSNQPQHF
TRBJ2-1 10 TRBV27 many CASSFPEQFF
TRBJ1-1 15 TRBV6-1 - CASSFPYRENTEAFF
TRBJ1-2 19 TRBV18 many CASSPLPAEPYIMVDGYTF
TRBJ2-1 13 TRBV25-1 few CASSGTSPNEQFF
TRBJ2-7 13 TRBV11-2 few CASKPSESYEQYF
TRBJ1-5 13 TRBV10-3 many CATLAGVGQPQHF
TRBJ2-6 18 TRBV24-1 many CATSDPGQGAAGANVLTF
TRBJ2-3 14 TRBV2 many CASSSGTGVDTQYF
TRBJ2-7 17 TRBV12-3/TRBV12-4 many CASSPPGGLADTYEQYF
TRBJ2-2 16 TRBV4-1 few CASSLQFGQGPGELFF
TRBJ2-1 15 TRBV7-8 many CASSLEAGRGNEQFF
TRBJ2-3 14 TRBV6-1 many CASSETHSESTQYF
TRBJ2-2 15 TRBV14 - CASSSGRANTGELFF
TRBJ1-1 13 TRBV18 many CASSHQRGTEAFF
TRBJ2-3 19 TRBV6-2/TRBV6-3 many CASSLSVSLLVGSTDTQYF
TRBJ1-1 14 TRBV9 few CASSAIGIPTEAFF
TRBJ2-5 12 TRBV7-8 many CASSAGGETQYF
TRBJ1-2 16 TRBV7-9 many CASSLLLRGDNYGYTF
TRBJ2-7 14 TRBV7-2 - CASSYMSSSYEQYF
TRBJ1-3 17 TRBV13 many CASSPSLAGSSGNTIYF
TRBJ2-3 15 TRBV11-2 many CASSFIRTAGDTQYF
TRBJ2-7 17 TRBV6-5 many CASSYAGVQEGVYEQYF
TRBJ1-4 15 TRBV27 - CASSFSTGVGEKLFF
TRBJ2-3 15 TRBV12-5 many CASGPGTSLADTQYF
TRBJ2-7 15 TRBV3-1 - CASSQNPLALGEQYF
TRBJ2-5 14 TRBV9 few CASSLSGTVETQYF
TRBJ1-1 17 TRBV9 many CASSAPPSGTGNTEAFF
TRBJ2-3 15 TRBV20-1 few CSALPLAGGSDTQYF
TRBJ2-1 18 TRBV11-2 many CASSSVLGSGQGTHEQFF
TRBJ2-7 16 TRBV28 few CASSTFQTGESYEQYF
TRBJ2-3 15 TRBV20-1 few CSARDTGPVTDTQYF
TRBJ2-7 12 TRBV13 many CASRHRSYEQYF